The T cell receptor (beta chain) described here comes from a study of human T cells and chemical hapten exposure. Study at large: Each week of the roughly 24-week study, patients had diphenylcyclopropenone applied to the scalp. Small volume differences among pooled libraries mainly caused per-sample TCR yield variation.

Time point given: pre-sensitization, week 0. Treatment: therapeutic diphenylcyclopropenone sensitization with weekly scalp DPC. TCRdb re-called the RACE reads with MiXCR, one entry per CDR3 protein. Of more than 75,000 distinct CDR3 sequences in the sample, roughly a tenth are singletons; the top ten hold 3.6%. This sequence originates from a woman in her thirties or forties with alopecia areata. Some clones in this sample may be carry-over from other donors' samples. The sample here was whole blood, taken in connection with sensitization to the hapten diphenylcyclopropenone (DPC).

The DNA of the CDR3 is TGTGCCAGCAGCTTAGAAGTTCGGGAGGGGGCTCGGACTGAAGCTTTCTTT. Its translation is CASSLEVREGARTEAFF. The chain has TRBV7-8 and TRBJ1-1, with 7 bases that match TRBD1. This CDR3 has 17 amino acids. CDR1 SGHVS and CDR2 FQNEAQ come from the germline V gene. The junction had 13 bases not matched to a gene; V was cut back by 1 base and J by 5 bases.